The sequence of this T cell receptor (beta chain) was determined in a study of siplizumab effects on memory and regulatory T cells. The CDR3 is made up of 15 amino acids. V trimming: 6 bases; J trimming: 7 bases; junction bases outside the gene matches: 10. The V gene's germline CDR1 is MNHEY and CDR2 SVGAGI. TCRdb keeps only in-frame clones here, not all; method: immunoSEQ multiplex PCR. Here the sample spans more than 90,000 clones, 85% to 95% being singletons. Study-wide points: Naive T cell populations appeared to exhibit greater diversity than memory cells and appeared to be major alloresponse contributors.

With regard to this clone: Its antigen is unknown.

This sequence originates from a human donor in good health. V usage is TRBV6-5 and J usage is TRBJ2-1; 9 bases map to TRBD2. Sequenced sample: non-Treg CD4+ T cells sorted from blood. CDR3 bases: TGTGCCAGCAGCTTCCTAGCGGGAAGGAGTAATGAGCAGTTCTTC. It specifies CASSFLAGRSNEQFF.